This is a list of T cell receptor beta chains from one sample in a study of lymphopenia after photon versus proton radiotherapy. Profiling relied on immunoSEQ multiplex PCR, and the TCRdb table lists in-frame clones only, not all of them. The data show about 39,000 clones, with 80% to 95% seen just once and about 15% held by the top ten. Sequencing was performed on peripheral blood, taken from a patient treated with photon-based radiotherapy. The receptors shown here come from a man in his 60s with cholangiocarcinoma. The CDR3 runs from the conserved cysteine through the conserved F or W. A D gene is named only where the DNA matches it firmly.

D,V,J,CDR3,DNA
TRBD2,TRBV18,TRBJ2-7,CASSPPASGRSYEQYF,TGTGCCAGCTCACCACCGGCTAGCGGTCGCTCCTACGAGCAGTACTTC
-,TRBV21-1,TRBJ2-5,CASSAPGDQETQYF,TGTGCCAGCAGCGCTCCGGGAGACCAAGAGACCCAGTACTTC
TRBD2,TRBV7-3,TRBJ2-1,CASSFGLDYEQFF,TGTGCCAGCAGCTTCGGACTAGATTATGAGCAGTTCTTC
-,TRBV7-9,TRBJ2-5,CASGGSETQYF,TGTGCCAGCGGAGGGAGCGAGACCCAGTACTTC
-,TRBV7-9,TRBJ1-6,CASSDDRNNSPLHF,TGTGCCAGCAGCGACGACAGAAATAATTCACCCCTCCACTTT
-,TRBV5-1,TRBJ2-2,CASSLVVTDTGELFF,TGCGCCAGCAGCTTGGTGGTTACCGACACCGGGGAGCTGTTTTTT
-,TRBV28,TRBJ2-7,CASQETGPRNYEQYF,TGTGCCAGCCAAGAAACAGGGCCTCGGAACTACGAGCAGTACTTC
-,TRBV7-8,TRBJ2-7,CASSIHPGTEYEQYF,TGTGCCAGCAGCATTCACCCCGGGACCGAATACGAGCAGTACTTC
TRBD1,TRBV5-1,TRBJ1-1,CASSLAAGQGATEAFF,TGCGCCAGCAGCTTGGCCGCGGGACAGGGTGCCACTGAAGCTTTCTTT
-,TRBV25-1,TRBJ2-3,CASSELQSDTQYF,TGTGCCAGCAGTGAGTTACAGTCAGATACGCAGTATTTT
TRBD1,TRBV5-4,TRBJ2-5,CASSLSGTGRQRETQYF,TGTGCCAGCAGCTTGTCCGGGACAGGGAGGCAGCGAGAGACCCAGTACTTC
-,TRBV7-2,TRBJ2-3,CASSLDRTDTQYF,TGTGCCAGCAGCTTAGACCGCACAGATACGCAGTATTTT
-,TRBV9,TRBJ1-3,CASSADGYSGNTIYF,TGTGCCAGCAGCGCCGACGGTTACTCTGGAAACACCATATATTTT